This T cell receptor (beta chain) was sequenced in a study of cytomegalovirus exposure and HLA in healthy donors. Both 60 Vbeta primers and 13 Jbeta primers went into the PCR. Repertoires were generated with immunoSEQ multiplex PCR, while TCRdb's copy carries only in-frame clones and drops some. The sample carries some 130,000 clones, roughly three quarters recorded once. The CDR3 is 15 amino acids. Germline V gives CDR1 LNHDA, CDR2 SQIVND (reference sequence). Germline trimming cut 4 bases from V and 7 bases from J; bases unmatched to any gene: 7. Donors sampled were nominally healthy, though unrecorded immune exposures were likely.

The TCR originated in a young man in good health and CMV-seronegative. Sample: PBMCs. V gene TRBV19 combines with J gene TRBJ1-5; 10 bases are shared with TRBD1. CDR3: CASSRGTGDDQPQHF. CDR3 bases: TGTGCCAGTAGTAGAGGGACAGGGGACGACCAGCCCCAGCATTTT.